This T cell receptor beta chain was obtained from a study of PD-1 blockade in classical Hodgkin lymphoma. Study overall: Patients in the cohort were put on intravenous nivolumab, 3 mg/kg every 2 weeks.

The CDR3 loop spans 13 amino acids. Germline V CDR1 and CDR2: MNHNS, SASEGT. Trimming cost V 3 bases and J 6 bases, with 12 bases left between them. General observations from the study: While CD8+ TCR diversity did not rise significantly by C4D1, CD4+ TCR diversity did. Reported findings placed baseline TCR diversity lower in newly diagnosed patients (compared with healthy donors).

As concerns this clone: Its antigen is undetermined.

Sequencing was performed with immunoSEQ multiplex PCR; in TCRdb, only in-frame clones are kept and a portion is missing. The sample holds about 94,000 clones, 85% to 90% seen once. Relapse after autologous stem cell transplantation occurred in every patient, and brentuximab vedotin exposure varied. This chain links TRBV6-1 with TRBJ2-7; perhaps TRBD2 as D (6 bases). This TCR was sampled from a human donor with classical Hodgkin lymphoma. Specimen: peripheral blood mononuclear cells (PBMCs), collected before the second cycle of nivolumab. The CDR3 loop reads CASSDPGVGEQYF. CDR3 nucleotides: TGTGCCAGCAGTGACCCGGGGGTGGGCGAGCAGTACTTC.